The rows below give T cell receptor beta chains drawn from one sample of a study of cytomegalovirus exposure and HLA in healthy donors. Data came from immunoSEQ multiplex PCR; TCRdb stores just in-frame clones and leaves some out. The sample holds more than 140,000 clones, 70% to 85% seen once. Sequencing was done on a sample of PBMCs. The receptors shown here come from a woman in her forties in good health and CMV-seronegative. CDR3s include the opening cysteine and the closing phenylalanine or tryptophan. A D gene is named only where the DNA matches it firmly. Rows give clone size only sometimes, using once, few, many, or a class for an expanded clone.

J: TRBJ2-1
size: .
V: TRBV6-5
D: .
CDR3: CASNAGIYNEQFF
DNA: TGTGCCAGCAATGCCGGGATCTACAATGAGCAGTTCTTC

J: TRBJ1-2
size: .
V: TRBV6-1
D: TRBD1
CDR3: CASSPDRGTGYTF
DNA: TGTGCCAGCAGTCCGGACAGGGGTACTGGCTACACCTTC

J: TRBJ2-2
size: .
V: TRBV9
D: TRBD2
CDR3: CASDTSGSRTGELFF
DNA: TGTGCCAGCGATACTAGCGGGAGCCGAACCGGGGAGCTGTTTTTT

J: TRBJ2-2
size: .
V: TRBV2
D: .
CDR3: CASSGQETGELFF
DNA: TGTGCCAGCAGTGGACAGGAGACCGGGGAGCTGTTTTTT

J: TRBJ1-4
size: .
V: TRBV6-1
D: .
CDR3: CASTPWGGVEKLFF
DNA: TGTGCCAGCACCCCCTGGGGGGGCGTGGAAAAACTGTTTTTT

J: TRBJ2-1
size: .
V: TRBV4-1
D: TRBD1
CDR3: CASSQDGMDRFFF
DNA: TGCGCCAGCAGCCAAGATGGTATGGACAGGTTCTTCTTC

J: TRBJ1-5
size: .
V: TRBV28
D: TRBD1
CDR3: CASSPDREAYSNQPQHF
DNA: TGTGCCAGCAGTCCGGACAGGGAAGCTTATAGCAATCAGCCCCAGCATTTT

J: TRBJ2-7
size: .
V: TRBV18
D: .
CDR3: CASSPGAAEVYEQYF
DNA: TGTGCCAGCTCACCAGGAGCGGCTGAGGTCTACGAGCAGTACTTC

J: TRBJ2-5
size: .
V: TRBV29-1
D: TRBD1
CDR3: CSTEEGAVGETQYF
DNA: TGCAGCACCGAAGAGGGGGCAGTGGGAGAGACCCAGTACTTC

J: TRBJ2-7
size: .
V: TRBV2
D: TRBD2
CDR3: CASSPAGGLYEQYF
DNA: TGTGCCAGCAGTCCAGCGGGAGGGCTCTACGAGCAGTACTTC

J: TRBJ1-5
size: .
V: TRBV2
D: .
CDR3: CASRVIQDSNQPQHF
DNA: TGTGCCAGCCGAGTCATACAGGATAGCAATCAGCCCCAGCATTTT

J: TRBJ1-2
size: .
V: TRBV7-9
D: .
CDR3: CASSLSTRVYGYTF
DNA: TGTGCCAGCAGCTTAAGCACCAGGGTTTATGGCTACACCTTC

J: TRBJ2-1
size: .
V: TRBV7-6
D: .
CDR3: CASSLNGYNEQFF
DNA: TGTGCCAGCAGCTTAAACGGGTACAATGAGCAGTTCTTC

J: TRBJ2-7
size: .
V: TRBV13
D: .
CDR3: CASSPRVDYEQYF
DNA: TGTGCCAGCAGCCCCAGGGTCGACTACGAGCAGTACTTC

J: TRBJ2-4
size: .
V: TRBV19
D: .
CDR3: CASSEQLAKNIQYF
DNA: TGTGCCAGTAGTGAGCAACTAGCCAAAAACATTCAGTACTTC

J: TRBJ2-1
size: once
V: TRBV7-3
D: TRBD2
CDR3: CASSLTSGKYNEQFF
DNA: TGTGCCAGCAGCCTCACTAGCGGGAAATACAATGAGCAGTTCTTC

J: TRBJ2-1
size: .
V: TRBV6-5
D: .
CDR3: CASCRGVQGGHEQFF
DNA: TGTGCCAGCTGCAGGGGTGTCCAGGGAGGGCATGAGCAGTTCTTC

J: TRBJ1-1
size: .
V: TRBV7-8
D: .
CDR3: CASSLAIQGLPMNTEAFF
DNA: TGTGCCAGCAGCTTAGCAATCCAGGGACTGCCGATGAACACTGAAGCTTTCTTT

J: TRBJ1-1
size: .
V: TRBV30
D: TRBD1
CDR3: CAGYRGTEAFF
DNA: TGTGCCGGATACAGGGGCACTGAAGCTTTCTTT

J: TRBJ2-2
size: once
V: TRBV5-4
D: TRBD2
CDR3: CASSFGSREYTGELFF
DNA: TGTGCCAGCAGCTTTGGCTCGCGGGAGTACACCGGGGAGCTGTTTTTT

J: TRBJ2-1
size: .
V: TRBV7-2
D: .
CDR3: CASSLRGTLGLYNEQFF
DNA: TGTGCCAGCAGCTTAAGGGGGACGCTGGGGCTATACAATGAGCAGTTCTTC

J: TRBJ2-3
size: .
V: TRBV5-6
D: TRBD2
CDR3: CASSLRTSGSTDTQYF
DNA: TGTGCCAGCAGCCTGAGGACTAGCGGTAGCACAGATACGCAGTATTTT

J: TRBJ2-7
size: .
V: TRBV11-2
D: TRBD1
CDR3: CASSFLTGGEFIPAEQYF
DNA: TGTGCCAGCAGCTTCCTGACAGGGGGCGAGTTCATCCCGGCCGAGCAGTACTTC

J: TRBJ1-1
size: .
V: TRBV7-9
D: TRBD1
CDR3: CASSSDRGIGAEAFF
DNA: TGTGCCAGCAGCTCGGACAGGGGAATTGGCGCTGAAGCTTTCTTT

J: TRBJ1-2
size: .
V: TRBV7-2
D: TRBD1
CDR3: CASSLETGVLGYTF
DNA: TGTGCCAGCAGCTTAGAAACAGGGGTGTTGGGCTACACCTTC

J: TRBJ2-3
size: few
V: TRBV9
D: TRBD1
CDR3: CASSAGQASTDTQYF
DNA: TGTGCCAGCAGCGCGGGACAGGCTAGCACAGATACGCAGTATTTT

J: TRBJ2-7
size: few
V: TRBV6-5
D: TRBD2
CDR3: CASSYSRGLAGGGQYF
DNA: TGTGCCAGCAGTTACAGTAGGGGACTAGCGGGCGGCGGGCAGTACTTC

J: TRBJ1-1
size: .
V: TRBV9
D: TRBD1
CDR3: CASSEGQVNTEAFF
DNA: TGTGCCAGCAGCGAAGGACAGGTGAACACTGAAGCTTTCTTT

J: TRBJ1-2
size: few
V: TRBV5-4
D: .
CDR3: CASSLQGGRGNGYTF
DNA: TGTGCCAGCAGCTTGCAGGGTGGCAGGGGCAACGGCTACACCTTC

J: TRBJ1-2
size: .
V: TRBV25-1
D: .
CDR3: CASSESGGRDYGYTF
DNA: TGTGCCAGCAGTGAATCGGGAGGGAGAGACTATGGCTACACCTTC

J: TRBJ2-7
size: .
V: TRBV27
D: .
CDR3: CASTSPAYEQYF
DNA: TGTGCCAGCACCTCCCCAGCCTACGAGCAGTACTTC

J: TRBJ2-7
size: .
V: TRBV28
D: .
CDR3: CASSPAGSSYEQYF
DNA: TGTGCCAGCAGTCCGGCGGGGAGCTCCTACGAGCAGTACTTC

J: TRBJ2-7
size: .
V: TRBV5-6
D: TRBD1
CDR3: CASSMTLGQGTYEQYF
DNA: TGTGCCAGCAGCATGACCCTGGGACAGGGGACCTACGAGCAGTACTTC

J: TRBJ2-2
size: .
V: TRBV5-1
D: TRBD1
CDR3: CASSEDRAGELFF
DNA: TGCGCCAGCAGCGAAGACAGGGCCGGGGAGCTGTTTTTT

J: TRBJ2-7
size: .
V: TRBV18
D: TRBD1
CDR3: CASSPVRDRGYEQYF
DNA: TGTGCCAGCTCACCAGTCAGGGACAGGGGTTACGAGCAGTACTTC

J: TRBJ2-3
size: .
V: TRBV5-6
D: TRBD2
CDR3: CASSLVTSGKDTQYF
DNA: TGTGCCAGCAGCTTGGTCACTAGCGGGAAGGATACGCAGTATTTT

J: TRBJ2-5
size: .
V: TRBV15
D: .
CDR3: CATSRVPWGERQETQYF
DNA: TGTGCCACCAGCAGAGTGCCTTGGGGGGAGAGGCAAGAGACCCAGTACTTC

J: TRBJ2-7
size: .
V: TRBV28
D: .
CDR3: CASSLPLRAPTYEQYF
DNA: TGTGCCAGCAGTTTACCCCTTAGAGCCCCCACCTACGAGCAGTACTTC

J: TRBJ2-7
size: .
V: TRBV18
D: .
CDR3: CASSPGQGPDEQYF
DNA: TGTGCCAGCTCACCGGGGCAGGGGCCGGACGAGCAGTACTTC

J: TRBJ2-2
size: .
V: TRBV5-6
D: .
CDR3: CASKPTGSDAGELFF
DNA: TGTGCCAGCAAGCCCACAGGGAGTGATGCCGGGGAGCTGTTTTTT

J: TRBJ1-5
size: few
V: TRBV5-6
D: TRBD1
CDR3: CASSSTGGGSNQPQHF
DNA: TGTGCCAGCAGCTCCACAGGGGGGGGAAGCAATCAGCCCCAGCATTTT

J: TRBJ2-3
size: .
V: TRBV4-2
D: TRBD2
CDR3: CASSQVYAGGGDTQYF
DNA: TGTGCCAGCAGCCAAGTTTATGCGGGAGGGGGAGATACGCAGTATTTT

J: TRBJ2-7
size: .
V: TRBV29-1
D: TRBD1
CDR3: CSVGGGAGRTGTYEQYF
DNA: TGCAGCGTGGGGGGAGGTGCGGGTAGGACAGGGACCTACGAGCAGTACTTC

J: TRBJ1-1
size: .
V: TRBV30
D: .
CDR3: CAWTWGGEAFF
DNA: TGTGCCTGGACGTGGGGAGGTGAAGCTTTCTTT

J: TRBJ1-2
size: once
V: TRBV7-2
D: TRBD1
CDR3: CASSLGFAGGVGYTF
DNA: TGTGCCAGCAGCTTAGGATTTGCAGGGGGCGTTGGCTACACCTTC

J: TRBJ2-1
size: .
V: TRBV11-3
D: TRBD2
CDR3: CASSLGLAGDPYNEQFF
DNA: TGTGCCAGCAGCCTTGGACTAGCGGGAGATCCCTACAATGAGCAGTTCTTC

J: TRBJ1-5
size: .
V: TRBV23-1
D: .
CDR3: CASSQSMVRNQPQHF
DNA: TGCGCCAGCAGTCAATCGATGGTCAGAAATCAGCCCCAGCATTTT

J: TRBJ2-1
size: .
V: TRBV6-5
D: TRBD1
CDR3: CASKQGAQDEQFF
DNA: TGTGCCAGCAAGCAGGGGGCGCAGGATGAGCAGTTCTTC

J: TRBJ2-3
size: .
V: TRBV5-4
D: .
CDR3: CASSRPAGTDTQYF
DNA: TGTGCCAGCAGCCGACCAGCGGGCACAGATACGCAGTATTTT

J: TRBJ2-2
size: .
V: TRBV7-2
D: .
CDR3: CASSSRADTGELFF
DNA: TGTGCCAGCAGCTCCAGGGCGGACACCGGGGAGCTGTTTTTT

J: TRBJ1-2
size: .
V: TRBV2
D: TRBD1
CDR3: CATNFGDRVGYTF
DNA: TGTGCCACCAACTTTGGGGACAGGGTTGGCTACACCTTC

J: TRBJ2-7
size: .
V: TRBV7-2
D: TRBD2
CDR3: CASSKTSGRARSEQYF
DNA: TGTGCCAGCAGCAAGACTAGCGGGAGAGCCCGGTCCGAGCAGTACTTC

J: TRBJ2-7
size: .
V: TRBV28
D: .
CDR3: CASTLSGLGSYEQYF
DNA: TGTGCCAGCACCCTTAGCGGATTGGGGTCCTACGAGCAGTACTTC

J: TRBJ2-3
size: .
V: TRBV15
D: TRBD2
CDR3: CATTPRRGGLAGYTDTQYF
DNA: TGTGCCACCACACCAAGGAGGGGCGGACTAGCGGGTTACACAGATACGCAGTATTTT

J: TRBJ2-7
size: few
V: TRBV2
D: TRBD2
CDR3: CARSGLAGSEQYF
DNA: TGTGCCCGCTCGGGACTAGCGGGTTCCGAGCAGTACTTC

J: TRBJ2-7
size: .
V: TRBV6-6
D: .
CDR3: CASSYSTGFGYEQYF
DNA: TGTGCCAGCAGTTACTCGACCGGGTTTGGATACGAGCAGTACTTC

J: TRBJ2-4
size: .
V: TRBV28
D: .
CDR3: CASSNFRGAHDIQYF
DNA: TGTGCCAGCAGTAATTTCCGGGGGGCTCACGACATTCAGTACTTC